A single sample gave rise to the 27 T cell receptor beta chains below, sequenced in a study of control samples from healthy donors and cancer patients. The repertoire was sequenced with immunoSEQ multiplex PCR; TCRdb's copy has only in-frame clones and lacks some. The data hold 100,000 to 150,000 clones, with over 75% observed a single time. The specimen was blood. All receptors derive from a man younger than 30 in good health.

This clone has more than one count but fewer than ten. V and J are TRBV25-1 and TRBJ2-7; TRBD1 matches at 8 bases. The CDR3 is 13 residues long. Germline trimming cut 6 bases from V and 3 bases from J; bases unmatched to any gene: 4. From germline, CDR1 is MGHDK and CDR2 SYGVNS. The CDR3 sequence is CASSRDRLYEQYF. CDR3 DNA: TGTGCCAGCAGCCGGGACAGGCTCTACGAGCAGTACTTC.

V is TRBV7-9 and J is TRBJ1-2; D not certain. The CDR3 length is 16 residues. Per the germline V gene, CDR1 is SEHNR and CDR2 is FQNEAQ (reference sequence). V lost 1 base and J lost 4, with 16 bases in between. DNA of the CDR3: TGTGCCAGCAGCTTAGTACGCCCCCGGGGAACCTATGGCTACACCTTC. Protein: CASSLVRPRGTYGYTF.

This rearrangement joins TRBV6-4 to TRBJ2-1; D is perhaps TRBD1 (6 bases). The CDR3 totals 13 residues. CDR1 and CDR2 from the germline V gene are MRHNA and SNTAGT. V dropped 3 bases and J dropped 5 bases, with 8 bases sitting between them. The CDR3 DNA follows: TGTGCCAGCAGTGAACAGGGAAACAATGAGCAGTTCTTC. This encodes CASSEQGNNEQFF.

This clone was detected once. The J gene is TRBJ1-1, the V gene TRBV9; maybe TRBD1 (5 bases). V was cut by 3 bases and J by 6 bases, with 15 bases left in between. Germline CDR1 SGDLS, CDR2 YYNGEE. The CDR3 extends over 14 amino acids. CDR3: CASSAGLLAPEAFF. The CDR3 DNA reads TGTGCCAGCAGCGCGGGACTGCTCGCGCCTGAAGCTTTCTTT.

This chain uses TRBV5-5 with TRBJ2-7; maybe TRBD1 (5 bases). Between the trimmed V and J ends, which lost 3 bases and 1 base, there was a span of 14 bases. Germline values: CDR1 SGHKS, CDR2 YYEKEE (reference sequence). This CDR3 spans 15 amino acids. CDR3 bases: TGTGCCAGCAGCTACCCGGCAGGGATTTCCTACGAGCAGTACTTC. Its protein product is CASSYPAGISYEQYF. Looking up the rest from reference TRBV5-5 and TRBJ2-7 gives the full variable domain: DAGVTQSPTHLIKTRGQQVTLRCSPISGHKSVSWYQQVLGQGPQFIFQYYEKEERGRGNFPDRFSARQFPNYSSELNVNALLLGDSALYLCASSYPAGISYEQYFGPGTRLTVT.

The CDR3 sequence: CASSQATLFGGYTF. The CDR3 nucleotides are TGTGCCAGCAGCCAAGCGACCCTTTTCGGAGGCTACACCTTC. The chain couples TRBV14 to TRBJ1-2; D not resolved. There are 14 residues in the CDR3. V lost 1 base, J lost 8 bases, and 14 bases lay in between. Looked up from germline, CDR1 is SGHDN and CDR2 is FVKESK.

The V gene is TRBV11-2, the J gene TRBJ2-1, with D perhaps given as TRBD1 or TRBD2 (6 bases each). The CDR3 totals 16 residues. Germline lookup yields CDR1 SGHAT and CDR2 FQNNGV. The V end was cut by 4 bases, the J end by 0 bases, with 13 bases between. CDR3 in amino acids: CASSSRGDRSYNEQFF. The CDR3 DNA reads TGTGCCAGCAGCTCTAGGGGGGACCGCTCCTACAATGAGCAGTTCTTC.

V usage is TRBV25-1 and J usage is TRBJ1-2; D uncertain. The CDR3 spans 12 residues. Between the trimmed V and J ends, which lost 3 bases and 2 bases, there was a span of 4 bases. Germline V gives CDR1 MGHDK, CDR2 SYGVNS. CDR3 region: CASSDTNYGYTF. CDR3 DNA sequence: TGTGCCAGCAGTGATACAAACTATGGCTACACCTTC.

The CDR3 DNA is TGTGCCAGCAGCCTAAGGGAGAACTATGGCTACACCTTC. It encodes CASSLRENYGYTF. The V gene is TRBV27, the J gene TRBJ1-2; D not resolved. Trimming took off 6 bases at V and 2 bases at J, with 10 bases between the two ends. The germline gives CDR1 MNHEY, CDR2 SMNVEV (reference sequence). The CDR3 consists of 13 residues.

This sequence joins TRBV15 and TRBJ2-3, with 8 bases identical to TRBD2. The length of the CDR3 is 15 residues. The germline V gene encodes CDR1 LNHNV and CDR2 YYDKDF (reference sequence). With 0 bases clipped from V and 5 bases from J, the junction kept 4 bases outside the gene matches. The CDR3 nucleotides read TGTGCCACCAGCAGAGACGGACTAGCCAGAGATACGCAGTATTTT. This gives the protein CATSRDGLARDTQYF.

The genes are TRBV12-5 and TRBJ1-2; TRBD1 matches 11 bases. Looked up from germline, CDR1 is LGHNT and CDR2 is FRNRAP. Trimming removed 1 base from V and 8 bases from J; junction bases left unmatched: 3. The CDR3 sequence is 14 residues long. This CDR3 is CASGLGDRGFGYTF. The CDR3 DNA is TGTGCTAGTGGTTTGGGGGACAGGGGGTTCGGCTACACCTTC.

Written as DNA, the CDR3 is TGCGCCAGCAGACAGAACTCTGGGGCCAACGTCCTGACTTTC. Its protein is CASRQNSGANVLTF. The chain employs TRBV5-1 and TRBJ2-6; D is uncertain. The CDR3 spans 14 residues. Looked up from germline, CDR1 is SGHRS and CDR2 is YFSETQ. The V gene lost 5 bases and the J gene lost 0 bases, with 6 bases spanning the gap.

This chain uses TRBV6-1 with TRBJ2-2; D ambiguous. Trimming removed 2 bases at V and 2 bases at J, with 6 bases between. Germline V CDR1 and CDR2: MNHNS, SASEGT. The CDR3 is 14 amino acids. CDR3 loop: CASSERVNTGELFF. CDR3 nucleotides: TGTGCCAGCAGTGAAAGGGTAAACACCGGGGAGCTGTTTTTT.

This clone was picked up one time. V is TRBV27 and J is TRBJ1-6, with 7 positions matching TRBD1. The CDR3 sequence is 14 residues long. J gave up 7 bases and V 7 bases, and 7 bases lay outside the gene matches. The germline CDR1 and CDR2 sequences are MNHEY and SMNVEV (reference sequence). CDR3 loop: CASTKGGLNSPLHF. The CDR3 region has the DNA TGTGCCAGCACGAAAGGGGGCCTGAATTCACCCCTCCACTTT.

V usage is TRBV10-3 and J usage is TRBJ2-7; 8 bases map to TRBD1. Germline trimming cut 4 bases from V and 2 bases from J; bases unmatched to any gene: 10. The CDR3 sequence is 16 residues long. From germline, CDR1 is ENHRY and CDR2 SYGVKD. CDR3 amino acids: CAISGPGTGFTYEQYF. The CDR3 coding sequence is TGTGCCATCAGTGGGCCCGGGACAGGATTTACCTACGAGCAGTACTTC.

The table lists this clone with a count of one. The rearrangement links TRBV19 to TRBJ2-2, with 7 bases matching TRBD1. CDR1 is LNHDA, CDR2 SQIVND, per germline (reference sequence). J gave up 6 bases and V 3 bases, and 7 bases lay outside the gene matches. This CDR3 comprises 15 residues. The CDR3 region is CASSIRQGRAGELFF. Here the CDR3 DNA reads TGTGCCAGTAGTATTAGACAGGGAAGGGCCGGGGAGCTGTTTTTT.

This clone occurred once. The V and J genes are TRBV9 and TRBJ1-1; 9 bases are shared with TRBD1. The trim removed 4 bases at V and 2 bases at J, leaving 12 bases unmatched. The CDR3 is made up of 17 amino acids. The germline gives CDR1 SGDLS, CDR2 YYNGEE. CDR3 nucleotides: TGTGCCAGCAGCTCTCCCCCAGGACAGGGGAAAAACACTGAAGCTTTCTTT. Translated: CASSSPPGQGKNTEAFF.

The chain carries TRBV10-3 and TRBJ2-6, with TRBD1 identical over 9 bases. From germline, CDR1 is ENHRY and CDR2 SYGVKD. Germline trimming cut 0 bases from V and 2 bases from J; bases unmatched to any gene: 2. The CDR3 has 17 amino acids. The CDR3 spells CAISESGQGTGANVLTF. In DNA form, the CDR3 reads TGTGCCATCAGTGAGTCGGGACAGGGAACTGGGGCCAACGTCCTGACTTTC.

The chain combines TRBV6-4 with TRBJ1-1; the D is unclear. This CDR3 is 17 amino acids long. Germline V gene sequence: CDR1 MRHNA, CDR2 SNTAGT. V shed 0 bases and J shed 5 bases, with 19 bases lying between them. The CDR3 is CASSDSYPESVATEAFF. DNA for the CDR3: TGTGCCAGCAGTGACTCCTATCCAGAAAGTGTTGCAACTGAAGCTTTCTTT.

The DNA for the CDR3 is TGTGCCAGCAGCTTAGCGCCAAGGACAGAGAATTCACCCCTCCACTTT. Its translation: CASSLAPRTENSPLHF. The chain has TRBV7-6 and TRBJ1-6; maybe TRBD1 (6 bases). The germline V gene has CDR1 SGHVS and CDR2 FNYEAQ. The CDR3 runs 16 residues. The V and J ends lost 0 bases and 7 bases respectively, with 13 bases between them. Using reference TRBV7-6 and TRBJ1-6 for the parts outside the CDR3, the full variable domain is GAGVSQSPRYKVTKRGQDVALRCDPISGHVSLYWYRQALGQGPEFLTYFNYEAQQDKSGLPNDRFSAERPEGSISTLTIQRTEQRDSAMYRCASSLAPRTENSPLHFGNGTRLTVT.

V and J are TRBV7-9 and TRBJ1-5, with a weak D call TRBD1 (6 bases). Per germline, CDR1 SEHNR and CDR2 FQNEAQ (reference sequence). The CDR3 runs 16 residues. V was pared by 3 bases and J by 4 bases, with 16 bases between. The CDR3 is CASSFSTGQGNQPQHF. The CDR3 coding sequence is TGTGCCAGCAGCTTCTCGACAGGTCAGGGTAATCAGCCCCAGCATTTT.

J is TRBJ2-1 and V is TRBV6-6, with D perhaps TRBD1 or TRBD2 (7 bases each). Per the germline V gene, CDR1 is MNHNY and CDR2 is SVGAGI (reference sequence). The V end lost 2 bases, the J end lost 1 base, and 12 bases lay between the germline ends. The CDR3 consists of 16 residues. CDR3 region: CASSYPQGGSYNEQFF. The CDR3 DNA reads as TGTGCCAGCAGTTACCCGCAGGGGGGGTCCTACAATGAGCAGTTCTTC.

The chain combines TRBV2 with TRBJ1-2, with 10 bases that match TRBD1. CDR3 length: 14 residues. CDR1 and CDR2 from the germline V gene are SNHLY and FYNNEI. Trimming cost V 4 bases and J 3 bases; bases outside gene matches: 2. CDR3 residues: CASSGGQGDYGYTF. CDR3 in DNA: TGTGCCAGCAGTGGCGGACAGGGGGACTATGGCTACACCTTC.

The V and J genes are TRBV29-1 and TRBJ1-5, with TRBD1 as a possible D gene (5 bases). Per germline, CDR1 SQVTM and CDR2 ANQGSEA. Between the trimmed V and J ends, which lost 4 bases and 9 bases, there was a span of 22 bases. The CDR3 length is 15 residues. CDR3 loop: CSVVWELGPGRPQHF. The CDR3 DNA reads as TGCAGCGTTGTTTGGGAGCTGGGGCCCGGTAGGCCCCAGCATTTT.

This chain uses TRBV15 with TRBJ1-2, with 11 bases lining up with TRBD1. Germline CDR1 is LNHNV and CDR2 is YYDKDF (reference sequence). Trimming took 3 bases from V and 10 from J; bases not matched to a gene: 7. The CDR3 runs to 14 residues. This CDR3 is CATSRPGQGGVYTF. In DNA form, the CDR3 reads TGTGCCACCAGCAGGCCGGGACAGGGGGGGGTCTACACCTTC.

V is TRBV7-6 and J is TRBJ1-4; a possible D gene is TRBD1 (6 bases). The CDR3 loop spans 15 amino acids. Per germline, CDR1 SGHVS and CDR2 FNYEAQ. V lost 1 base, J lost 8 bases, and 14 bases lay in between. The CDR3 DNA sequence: TGTGCCAGCAGCTTAGTAGGGGGTACAGGGGAAAAACTGTTTTTT. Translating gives CASSLVGGTGEKLFF. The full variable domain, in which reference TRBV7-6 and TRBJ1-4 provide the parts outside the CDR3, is GAGVSQSPRYKVTKRGQDVALRCDPISGHVSLYWYRQALGQGPEFLTYFNYEAQQDKSGLPNDRFSAERPEGSISTLTIQRTEQRDSAMYRCASSLVGGTGEKLFFGSGTQLSVL.

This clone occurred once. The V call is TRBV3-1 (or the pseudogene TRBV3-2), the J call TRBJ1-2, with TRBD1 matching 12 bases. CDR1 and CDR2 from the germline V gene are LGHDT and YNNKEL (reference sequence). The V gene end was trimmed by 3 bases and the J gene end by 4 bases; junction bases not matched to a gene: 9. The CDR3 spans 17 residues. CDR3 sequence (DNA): TGTGCCAGCAGCCAGCCTCTCGGGACAGGGGGCGCCTATGGCTACACCTTC. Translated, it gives CASSQPLGTGGAYGYTF.